The 27 T cell receptor beta chains reported below all come from one sample, sequenced in a study of CD8 T cells in Susac syndrome. RNA amounts of about 0.5 to 1 ug underwent reverse transcription with random hexamers. MiXCR, applied by TCRdb to the immunoSEQ multiplex PCR reads, yields one record per CDR3 protein. The profile shows roughly 190,000 distinct CDR3 sequences, just under 95% of them singletons. Sample: CD4+ T cells from PBMCs. The receptor source for this set is a human donor in good health.

The rearrangement joins TRBV2 to TRBJ2-3; D remains unclear. The CDR3 is 15 amino acids. Germline V lookup: CDR1 SNHLY, CDR2 FYNNEI. Trimming cost V 3 bases and J 6 bases, with 16 bases left between them. CDR3 region: CASSELGLVSDTQYF. The CDR3 DNA is TGTGCCAGCAGTGAGCTCGGTCTCGTATCGGATACGCAGTATTTT.

The chain couples TRBV20-1 to TRBJ2-7; D call uncertain. V was pared by 3 bases and J by 5 bases, with 11 bases between. Germline V gives CDR1 DFQATT, CDR2 SNEGSKA (reference sequence). This CDR3 contains 12 residues. DNA for the CDR3: TGCAGTGCTAGCGGGTCTGTTCACGAGCAGTACTTC. It specifies CSASGSVHEQYF.

This clonotype has a single count. The CDR3 coding sequence is TGTGCCACCAGTGGGGTAGGGGGGAAAGAGACCCAGTACTTC. Protein: CATSGVGGKETQYF. The chain has TRBV24-1 and TRBJ2-5; D might be TRBD1 or TRBD2, each matching 6 bases. Per germline, CDR1 KGHDR and CDR2 SFDVKD. The ends were cut back, 5 bases at V and 3 bases at J, with 12 bases in the middle. The CDR3 has 14 amino acids.

The rearrangement joins TRBV20-1 to TRBJ1-5, with D possibly TRBD1 on 6 matching bases. This CDR3 has 12 amino acids. V was clipped by 6 bases and J by 4 bases, with 10 bases between them. Germline V gene lookup returns CDR1 DFQATT and CDR2 SNEGSKA (reference sequence). In DNA, the CDR3 is TGCAGTGCAGGGACAACTAATCAGCCCCAGCATTTT. Protein sequence: CSAGTTNQPQHF.

V usage is TRBV7-7 and J usage is TRBJ2-3; the match to TRBD1 covers 9 bases. The CDR3 extends over 15 amino acids. The germline gives CDR1 SSHAT, CDR2 FNYEAQ (reference sequence). The V and J ends lost 1 base and 3 bases, in that order; junction bases with no gene match: 2. The CDR3 DNA reads TGTGCCAGCAGCTTAGGGGACAGGGAAACAGATACGCAGTATTTT. Protein product: CASSLGDRETDTQYF.

CDR3 in amino acids: CASSLSVNNEQFF. In DNA form, the CDR3 reads TGTGCCAGCAGCTTGTCCGTAAACAATGAGCAGTTCTTC. The J gene is TRBJ2-1, the V gene TRBV5-4; the D is unclear. CDR1 and CDR2 (germline): SGHNT, YYREEE (reference sequence). V lost 1 base and J 5 bases, leaving 7 bases between the germline ends. The CDR3 is 13 amino acids. The whole variable domain, filled in from reference TRBV5-4 and TRBJ2-1, reads ETGVTQSPTHLIKTRGQQVTLRCSSQSGHNTVSWYQQALGQGPQFIFQYYREEENGRGNFPPRFSGLQFPNYSSELNVNALELDDSALYLCASSLSVNNEQFFGPGTRLTVL.

The chain employs TRBV24-1 and TRBJ2-4; maybe TRBD2 (5 bases). The germline V gene has CDR1 KGHDR and CDR2 SFDVKD. V lost 5 bases and J 8 bases, leaving 12 bases between the germline ends. This CDR3 spans 13 amino acids. In nucleotides, the CDR3 is TGTGCCACCAGTGTTGGGCCGCGGGACATTCAGTACTTC. This codes for CATSVGPRDIQYF.

The table lists this clonotype with a few counts. This chain links TRBV7-3 with TRBJ1-2; weak D call: TRBD1 (5 bases). V lost 3 bases to trimming and J lost 6 bases, with 8 bases between them. The CDR3 loop spans 12 amino acids. Germline loops: CDR1 SGHTA, CDR2 FQGTGA. DNA of the CDR3: TGTGCCAGCAGCTTCGGGGGAAATGGCTACACCTTC. Translating it yields CASSFGGNGYTF.

This chain joins TRBV19 and TRBJ1-5; unclear D gene. Germline assignment: CDR1 LNHDA and CDR2 SQIVND (reference sequence). The germline V and J ends were trimmed by 5 bases and 3 bases, with 11 bases remaining between them. CDR3 length: 14 residues. DNA of the CDR3: TGTGCCAGTAGTCCCCAAGGAGACAATCAGCCCCAGCATTTT. Protein: CASSPQGDNQPQHF.

V gene TRBV19 combines with J gene TRBJ2-2, with a weak D call TRBD1 (6 bases). The germline CDR1 and CDR2 sequences are LNHDA and SQIVND (reference sequence). This CDR3 has 20 amino acids. V shed 5 bases and J shed 0 bases, with 25 bases lying between them. CDR3 coding DNA: TGTGCCAGTAGTCATCTCTCCCCTCTTTTACAGGGAGCGAACACCGGGGAGCTGTTTTTT. Protein: CASSHLSPLLQGANTGELFF.

The chain recombines TRBV3-1 with TRBJ2-4; possible D gene TRBD2, 5 bases. V was trimmed by 1 base and J by 2 bases, leaving 24 bases between them. Germline values: CDR1 LGHDT, CDR2 YNNKEL (reference sequence). The CDR3 sequence is 20 residues long. CDR3 protein: CASSQGLGAETKKTKNIQYF. As DNA, the CDR3 is TGTGCCAGCAGCCAAGGGCTTGGAGCGGAAACCAAGAAGACCAAAAACATTCAGTACTTC.

This clonotype was seen once. The V and J genes are TRBV5-4 and TRBJ2-7; TRBD2 aligns across 10 bases. J gave up 0 bases and V 8 bases, and 2 bases lay outside the gene matches. The CDR3 has 13 residues. In germline, CDR1 is SGHNT, CDR2 YYREEE (reference sequence). CDR3 sequence reads: CARAGGSSYEQYF. In DNA form, the CDR3 reads TGTGCCAGAGCGGGGGGGAGCTCCTACGAGCAGTACTTC.

Only one count was recorded for this clonotype. The chain is built from TRBV27 and TRBJ1-2, with D maybe TRBD1 (5 bases). Germline V gene lookup returns CDR1 MNHEY and CDR2 SMNVEV (reference sequence). V gave up 4 bases and J gave up 4 bases, with 13 bases separating them. The CDR3 is 14 amino acids. The CDR3 reads CASSYRAGTYGYTF. The CDR3 DNA follows: TGTGCCAGCAGTTATCGCGCAGGGACCTATGGCTACACCTTC.

The chain uses TRBV6-2 or TRBV6-3 and TRBJ2-5, with D maybe TRBD2 (5 bases). V lost 5 bases to trimming and J lost 4 bases, with 5 bases between them. The CDR3 totals 11 residues. In germline, CDR1 is MNHEY, CDR2 SVGEGT. This CDR3 is CASSGRETQYF. CDR3 bases: TGTGCCAGCAGTGGGAGAGAGACCCAGTACTTC.

This rearrangement joins TRBV3-1 to TRBJ2-2, with TRBD2 matching over 10 bases. The J segment lost 3 bases and the V segment lost 1 base, leaving 2 bases of the junction unmatched. Germline V gene lookup returns CDR1 LGHDT and CDR2 YNNKEL (reference sequence). The CDR3 sequence is 16 residues long. The CDR3 DNA reads TGTGCCAGCAGCCAAGCCGGGACTAGCGACACCGGGGAGCTGTTTTTT. Residues: CASSQAGTSDTGELFF.

The chain joins TRBV4-3 to TRBJ2-1, with 15 bases that match TRBD2. J lost 8 bases, V lost 0 bases, and 8 bases had no gene match. Germline V gene sequence: CDR1 LGHNA, CDR2 YSLEER. This CDR3 spans 18 amino acids. The CDR3 DNA reads TGCGCCAGCAGCCAAGAATGGAGGACTAGCGGGAGGGGTGATGAGCAGTTCTTC. It encodes CASSQEWRTSGRGDEQFF.

The V and J genes are TRBV29-1 and TRBJ1-2; D ambiguous. Germline V gene sequence: CDR1 SQVTM, CDR2 ANQGSEA. This CDR3 is 12 amino acids long. The V end lost 4 bases, the J end lost 5 bases, and 11 bases lay between the germline ends. The CDR3 loop reads CSVVDRGYGYTF. CDR3 coding DNA: TGCAGCGTTGTAGACCGAGGATATGGCTACACCTTC.

The rearrangement uses TRBV29-1 and TRBJ2-7; 11 nucleotides align to TRBD2. CDR3 length: 15 amino acids. The germline gives CDR1 SQVTM, CDR2 ANQGSEA. Trimming removed 4 bases from V and 3 bases from J; junction bases left unmatched: 8. The CDR3 reads CSVAGGTSGNYEQYF. The CDR3 DNA reads as TGCAGCGTTGCGGGGGGGACTAGCGGTAACTACGAGCAGTACTTC.

The chain joins TRBV20-1 to TRBJ1-2; D ambiguous. V was trimmed by 3 bases and J by 10 bases, leaving 15 bases between them. The germline CDR1 and CDR2 sequences are DFQATT and SNEGSKA (reference sequence). The CDR3 is 12 amino acids. In nucleotides, the CDR3 is TGCAGTGCTAGCCATTTCGCAGGCGACTACACCTTC. Protein product: CSASHFAGDYTF.

This chain connects TRBV29-1 to TRBJ2-1; 7 bases line up with TRBD1. The CDR3 contains 13 residues. Germline V gene data show CDR1 as SQVTM and CDR2 as ANQGSEA. J lost 2 bases, V lost 5 bases, and 3 bases had no gene match. This CDR3 is CSVWDSAYNEQFF. The CDR3 coding sequence is TGCAGCGTTTGGGACAGCGCCTACAATGAGCAGTTCTTC.

This chain's CDR3 is CSAKTSGRMRETQYF. In nucleotides, the CDR3 is TGCAGTGCTAAGACTAGCGGGAGAATGAGGGAGACCCAGTACTTC. The chain links TRBV20-1 to TRBJ2-5; 12 bases align to TRBD2. The V gene's germline CDR1 is DFQATT and CDR2 SNEGSKA (reference sequence). V dropped 4 bases and J dropped 5; count of bases not matched to a gene: 8. The CDR3 is made up of 15 amino acids.

V gene TRBV15 combines with J gene TRBJ2-3; the D is unclear. Trimming removed 4 bases at V and 1 base at J, with 12 bases between. The CDR3 runs 15 residues. From germline, CDR1 is LNHNV and CDR2 YYDKDF (reference sequence). DNA of the CDR3: TGTGCCACCAGCATGTCCCGGGCTGGCACAGATACGCAGTATTTT. Translating gives CATSMSRAGTDTQYF.

The rearrangement joins TRBV6-2 or TRBV6-3 to TRBJ2-1; the match to TRBD2 covers 11 bases. This CDR3 contains 15 residues. V lost 6 bases to trimming and J lost 11 bases; unmatched junction nucleotides: 12. Germline assignment: CDR1 MNHEY and CDR2 SVGEGT. CDR3 amino acids: CASSSRLAGWRQQFF. The DNA for the CDR3 is TGTGCCAGCAGCTCGAGACTAGCGGGATGGCGGCAGCAGTTCTTC.

This clonotype has only one observation. The genes are TRBV29-1 and TRBJ1-2; the D is unclear. This CDR3 region has 14 residues. The V and J ends lost 1 base and 0 bases respectively, with 9 bases between them. Germline values: CDR1 SQVTM, CDR2 ANQGSEA. This CDR3 reads CSVEAYNSNYGYTF. Here the CDR3 DNA reads TGCAGCGTTGAAGCCTACAATTCTAACTATGGCTACACCTTC.

The chain couples TRBV5-4 to TRBJ2-7; a weak D match, TRBD2 (6 bases). The CDR3 runs to 16 residues. Trimming stripped 1 base from V and 0 bases from J, with 14 bases between. Germline V gene lookup returns CDR1 SGHNT and CDR2 YYREEE (reference sequence). The CDR3 bases are TGTGCCAGCAGCTTGAAAAGCGGAGGGGCCTCCTACGAGCAGTACTTC. Protein: CASSLKSGGASYEQYF.

The rearrangement uses TRBV3-1 and TRBJ1-5; weak D call: TRBD1 (6 bases). CDR1 LGHDT and CDR2 YNNKEL come from the germline V gene (reference sequence). This CDR3 has 14 amino acids. Trimming took off 5 bases at V and 5 bases at J, with 13 bases between the two ends. CDR3 loop: CASSARGLDQPQHF. The CDR3 bases are TGTGCCAGCAGCGCCAGGGGCTTAGATCAGCCCCAGCATTTT.

The gene calls are TRBV30 and TRBJ1-5; 7 bases agree with TRBD1. The CDR3 has 13 residues. CDR1 GTSNPN and CDR2 SVGIG come from the germline V gene (reference sequence). With V trimmed by 2 bases and J by 4 bases, 2 bases remained unmatched. DNA of the CDR3: TGTGCCTGGAGTATGGGACAGAATCAGCCCCAGCATTTT. It encodes CAWSMGQNQPQHF.